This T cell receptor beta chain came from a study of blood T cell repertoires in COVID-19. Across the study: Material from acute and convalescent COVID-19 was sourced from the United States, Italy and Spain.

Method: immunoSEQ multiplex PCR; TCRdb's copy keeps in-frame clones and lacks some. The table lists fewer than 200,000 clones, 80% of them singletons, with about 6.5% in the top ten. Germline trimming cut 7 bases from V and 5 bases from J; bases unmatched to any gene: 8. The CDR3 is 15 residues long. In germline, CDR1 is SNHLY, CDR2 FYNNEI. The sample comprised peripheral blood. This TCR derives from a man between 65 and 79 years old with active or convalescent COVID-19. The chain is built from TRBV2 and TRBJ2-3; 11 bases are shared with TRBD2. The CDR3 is CASNLAGGPIDTQYF. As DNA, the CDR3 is TGTGCCAGCAACTTAGCGGGAGGGCCTATAGATACGCAGTATTTT.